The 4 T cell receptor beta chains below were found in one sample sequenced in a study of radiotherapy plus CTLA-4 blockade in lung cancer. Method: immunoSEQ multiplex PCR; TCRdb's copy keeps in-frame clones and lacks some. This table has tens of thousands of clones, around 86% appearing once. The source was peripheral blood, collected from a patient treated with radiotherapy plus ipilimumab. The receptor source for this set is a human donor with non-small cell lung cancer that progressed on radiotherapy plus ipilimumab.

The gene calls are TRBV10-3 and TRBJ1-1; D gene ambiguous. V dropped 2 bases and J dropped 1 base, with 8 bases sitting between them. This CDR3 has 14 amino acids. Per germline, CDR1 ENHRY and CDR2 SYGVKD. The CDR3 is CAISETVTNTEAFF. The CDR3 DNA sequence: TGTGCCATCAGTGAGACCGTTACGAACACTGAAGCTTTCTTT.

This chain uses TRBV5-1 with TRBJ2-7; unclear D gene. The V end was cut by 4 bases, the J end by 3 bases, with 17 bases between. Looked up from germline, CDR1 is SGHRS and CDR2 is YFSETQ. The CDR3 spans 15 residues. Here the CDR3 reads CASSPSRTESYEQYF. Written as DNA, the CDR3 is TGCGCCAGCAGCCCCTCCCGGACCGAGAGCTACGAGCAGTACTTC.

The chain joins TRBV14 to TRBJ1-2, with 7 nucleotides matching TRBD1. Germline lookup yields CDR1 SGHDN and CDR2 FVKESK. V lost 4 bases, J lost 3 bases, and 5 bases stayed unmatched. The CDR3 totals 14 residues. The chain's CDR3 is CASSPGTVDYGYTF. CDR3 DNA sequence: TGTGCCAGCAGCCCTGGGACAGTAGACTATGGCTACACCTTC.

J is TRBJ1-5 and V is TRBV5-1, with a tentative D call TRBD1 (6 bases). CDR3 length: 18 residues. From germline, CDR1 is SGHRS and CDR2 YFSETQ. The ends were cut back, 3 bases at V and 2 bases at J, with 21 bases in the middle. The CDR3 DNA sequence: TGCGCCAGCAGCTCCGGTTTACGGGGGGCGGAGGGCAATCAGCCCCAGCATTTT. Protein product: CASSSGLRGAEGNQPQHF.